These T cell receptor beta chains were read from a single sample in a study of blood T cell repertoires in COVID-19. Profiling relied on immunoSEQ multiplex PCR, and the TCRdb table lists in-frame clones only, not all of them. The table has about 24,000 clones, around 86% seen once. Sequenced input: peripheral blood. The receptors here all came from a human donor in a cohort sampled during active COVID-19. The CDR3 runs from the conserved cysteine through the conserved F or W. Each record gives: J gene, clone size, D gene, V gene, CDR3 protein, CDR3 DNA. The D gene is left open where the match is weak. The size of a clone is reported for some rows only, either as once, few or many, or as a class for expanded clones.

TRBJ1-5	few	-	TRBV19	CASRTAGGQRNQPQHF	TGTGCCAGTAGGACCGCTGGCGGACAACGCAATCAGCCCCAGCATTTT
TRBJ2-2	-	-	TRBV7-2	CASSTRNTPSLFF	TGTGCCAGCAGCACTCGCAATACTCCGTCGCTGTTTTTT
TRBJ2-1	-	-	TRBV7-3	CASRSAGGIPYNEQFF	TGTGCCAGCAGGTCGGCAGGGGGGATCCCCTACAATGAGCAGTTCTTC
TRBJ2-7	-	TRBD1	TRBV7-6	CASSSDRGGYEQYF	TGTGCCAGCAGCTCGGACAGGGGGGGGTACGAGCAGTACTTC
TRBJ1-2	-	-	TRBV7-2	CASSLAGGNGGYTF	TGTGCCAGCAGCTTAGCTGGAGGGAATGGGGGCTACACCTTC
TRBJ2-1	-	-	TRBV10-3	CAISLGNEQFF	TGTGCCATCAGTCTCGGGAATGAGCAGTTCTTC
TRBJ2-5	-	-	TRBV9	CASSASSQETQYF	TGTGCCAGCAGCGCTAGCAGCCAAGAGACCCAGTACTTC
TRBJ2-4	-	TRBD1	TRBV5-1	CASSLYGDRSNIQYF	TGCGCCAGCAGCTTGTATGGGGACAGATCCAACATTCAGTACTTC
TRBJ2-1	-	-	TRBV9	CASSVGPEGEQFF	TGTGCCAGCAGCGTAGGTCCGGAGGGGGAGCAGTTCTTC
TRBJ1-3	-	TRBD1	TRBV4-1	CASSLQTGSTGNTIYF	TGCGCCAGCAGTCTTCAGACAGGGTCGACTGGAAACACCATATATTTT
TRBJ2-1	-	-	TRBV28	CASSSIPTTRSYNEQFF	TGTGCCAGCAGTTCAATACCGACTACCCGTAGTTACAATGAGCAGTTCTTC
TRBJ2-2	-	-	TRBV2	CATGRTGRAGELFF	TGTGCCACCGGTCGGACAGGGAGGGCCGGGGAGCTGTTTTTT
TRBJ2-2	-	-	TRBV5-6	CASSFSPRGWDTGELFF	TGTGCCAGCAGCTTCAGCCCCCGGGGTTGGGACACCGGGGAGCTGTTTTTT
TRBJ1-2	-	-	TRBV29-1	CSVEGTVDNYGYTF	TGCAGCGTTGAAGGGACAGTTGATAACTATGGCTACACCTTC
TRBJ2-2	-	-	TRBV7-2	CASSLEQFTGELFF	TGTGCCAGCAGCTTAGAACAATTCACCGGGGAGCTGTTTTTT
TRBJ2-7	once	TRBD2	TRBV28	CASSLRGSGLYEQYF	TGTGCCAGCAGTTTACGCGGGAGCGGGCTTTACGAGCAGTACTTC
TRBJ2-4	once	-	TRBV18	CASSPGLRLVSSGRAKNIQYF	TGTGCCAGCTCACCCGGACTAAGGCTAGTCAGCTCGGGGAGGGCCAAAAACATTCAGTACTTC
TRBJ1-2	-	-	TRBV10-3	CAIGQSQNPPGYTF	TGTGCCATCGGGCAGTCCCAAAACCCCCCGGGCTACACCTTC
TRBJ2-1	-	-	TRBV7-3	CASSLGLSSYNEQFF	TGTGCCAGCAGCTTAGGACTGAGCTCCTACAATGAGCAGTTCTTC
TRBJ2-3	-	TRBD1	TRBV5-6	CASSPTGGTDTQYF	TGTGCCAGCAGCCCGACAGGGGGCACAGATACGCAGTATTTT
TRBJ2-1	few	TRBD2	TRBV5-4	CASKRETSGSLNEQFF	TGTGCCAGCAAAAGGGAAACTAGCGGGAGTCTGAATGAGCAGTTCTTC
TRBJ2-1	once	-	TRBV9	CASSVGVGNEQFF	TGTGCCAGCAGCGTAGGGGTCGGGAATGAGCAGTTCTTC
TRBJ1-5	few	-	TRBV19	CASLKGVIQHF	TGTGCCAGTCTAAAGGGGGTCATCCAGCATTTT
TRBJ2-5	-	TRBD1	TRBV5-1	CASSLQGAVETQYF	TGCGCCAGCAGCCTACAGGGGGCGGTTGAGACCCAGTACTTC
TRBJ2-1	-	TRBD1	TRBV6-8	CASRRPGTGSPYNEQFF	TGTGCCAGCAGGCGTCCCGGGACAGGGTCTCCCTACAATGAGCAGTTCTTC
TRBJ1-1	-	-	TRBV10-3	CAISESTVGTEAFF	TGTGCCATCAGTGAGTCGACAGTAGGCACTGAAGCTTTCTTT
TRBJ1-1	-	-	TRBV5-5	CASSLQTGNTEAFF	TGTGCCAGCAGCCTTCAAACAGGGAACACTGAAGCTTTCTTT
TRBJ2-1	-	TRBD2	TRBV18	CASSPRASGRHNEQFF	TGTGCCAGCTCACCCCGGGCTAGCGGACGGCACAATGAGCAGTTCTTC
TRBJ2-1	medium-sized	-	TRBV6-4	CASSDTSGPHNEQFF	TGTGCCAGCAGTGACACAAGCGGGCCGCACAATGAGCAGTTCTTC
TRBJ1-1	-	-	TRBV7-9	CASSFSGFGDPKNTEAFF	TGTGCCAGCAGCTTTAGCGGCTTCGGGGACCCGAAGAACACTGAAGCTTTCTTT
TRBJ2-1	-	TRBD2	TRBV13	CASSLNDLADETRPGEQFF	TGTGCCAGCAGCCTAAACGACCTAGCGGACGAAACAAGACCCGGTGAGCAGTTCTTC
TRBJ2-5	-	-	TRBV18	CASSEMVETQYF	TGTGCCAGCTCCGAGATGGTGGAGACCCAGTACTTC
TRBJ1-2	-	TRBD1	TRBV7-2	CASSLSTGGGYTF	TGTGCCAGCAGCCTGTCGACAGGGGGCGGCTACACCTTC
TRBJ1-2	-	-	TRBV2	CASSELGSYGYTF	TGTGCCAGCAGTGAGCTGGGCAGTTATGGCTACACCTTC
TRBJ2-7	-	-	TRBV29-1	CSVSTGAGLRSYEQYF	TGCAGCGTCTCTACCGGGGCGGGACTTAGGTCCTACGAGCAGTACTTC
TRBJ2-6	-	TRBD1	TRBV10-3	CAISEDRGLGGANVLTF	TGTGCCATCAGTGAGGACAGGGGGCTTGGTGGGGCCAACGTCCTGACTTTC
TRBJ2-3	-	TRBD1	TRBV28	CASSFLGTGRDTQYF	TGTGCCAGCAGTTTCCTCGGGACAGGGAGAGATACGCAGTATTTT
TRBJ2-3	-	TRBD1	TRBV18	CASRQGSSTDTQYF	TGTGCCAGCCGACAGGGCTCTAGCACAGATACGCAGTATTTT
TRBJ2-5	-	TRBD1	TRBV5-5	CASSLETGWETQYF	TGTGCCAGCAGCTTGGAGACAGGGTGGGAGACCCAGTACTTC
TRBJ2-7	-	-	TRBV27	CASSPEGGISYEQYF	TGTGCCAGCAGTCCGGAAGGAGGTATTTCCTACGAGCAGTACTTC
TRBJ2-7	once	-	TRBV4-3	CASSQDRSKTYEQYF	TGCGCCAGCAGCCAAGATCGGTCTAAAACCTACGAGCAGTACTTC
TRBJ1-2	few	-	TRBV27	CASSSTGWENYGYTF	TGTGCCAGCAGTTCCACGGGGTGGGAAAACTATGGCTACACCTTC
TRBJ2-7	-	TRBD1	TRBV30	CAWSVGTGGYEQYF	TGTGCCTGGAGTGTAGGGACAGGGGGCTACGAGCAGTACTTC
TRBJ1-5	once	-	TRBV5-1	CASSPRGGNQPQHF	TGCGCCAGCAGCCCCCGCGGGGGAAATCAGCCCCAGCATTTT
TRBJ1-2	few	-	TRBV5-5	CASSLGLRGGYTF	TGTGCCAGCAGCTTGGGTCTCAGGGGAGGCTACACCTTC
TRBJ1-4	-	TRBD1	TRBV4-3	CASSHGTGTNEKLFF	TGCGCCAGCAGCCACGGGACAGGGACAAATGAAAAACTGTTTTTT
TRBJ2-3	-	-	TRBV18	CASSRRDNTDTQYF	TGTGCCAGCTCACGCCGGGACAACACAGATACGCAGTATTTT
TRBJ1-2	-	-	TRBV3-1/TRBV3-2	CASSRAVDGYYGYTF	TGTGCCAGCAGCCGCGCGGTTGACGGTTACTATGGCTACACCTTC
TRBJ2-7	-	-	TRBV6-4	CASSTIGAYEQYF	TGTGCCAGCAGTACAATAGGGGCCTACGAGCAGTACTTC
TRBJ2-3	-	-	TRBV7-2	CASSLGLTSTDTQYF	TGTGCCAGCAGCTTAGGCCTCACTAGCACAGATACGCAGTATTTT
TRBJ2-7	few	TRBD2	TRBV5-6	CASSSQSGGASYEQYF	TGTGCCAGCAGCTCCCAGAGCGGGGGGGCATCTTACGAGCAGTACTTC
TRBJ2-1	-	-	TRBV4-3	CASSRGFSASYNEQFF	TGCGCCAGCAGCCGCGGGTTCAGTGCATCCTACAATGAGCAGTTCTTC
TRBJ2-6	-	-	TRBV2	CASLNLLDSSGANVLTF	TGTGCCAGCCTGAACCTCTTAGACTCTTCTGGGGCCAACGTCCTGACTTTC
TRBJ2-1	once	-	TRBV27	CASRRGSGHSYNEQFF	TGTGCCAGCAGACGGGGAAGCGGCCACTCCTACAATGAGCAGTTCTTC
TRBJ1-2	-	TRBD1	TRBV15	CATGLGQGAGGYTF	TGTGCCACCGGCCTGGGACAGGGGGCAGGTGGCTACACCTTC
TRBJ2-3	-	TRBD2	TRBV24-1	CATSPGGKRLTDTQYF	TGTGCCACCAGCCCGGGGGGGAAGCGCCTCACAGATACGCAGTATTTT
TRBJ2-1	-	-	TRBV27	CASSFGGEQFF	TGTGCCAGCAGTTTTGGCGGTGAGCAGTTCTTC